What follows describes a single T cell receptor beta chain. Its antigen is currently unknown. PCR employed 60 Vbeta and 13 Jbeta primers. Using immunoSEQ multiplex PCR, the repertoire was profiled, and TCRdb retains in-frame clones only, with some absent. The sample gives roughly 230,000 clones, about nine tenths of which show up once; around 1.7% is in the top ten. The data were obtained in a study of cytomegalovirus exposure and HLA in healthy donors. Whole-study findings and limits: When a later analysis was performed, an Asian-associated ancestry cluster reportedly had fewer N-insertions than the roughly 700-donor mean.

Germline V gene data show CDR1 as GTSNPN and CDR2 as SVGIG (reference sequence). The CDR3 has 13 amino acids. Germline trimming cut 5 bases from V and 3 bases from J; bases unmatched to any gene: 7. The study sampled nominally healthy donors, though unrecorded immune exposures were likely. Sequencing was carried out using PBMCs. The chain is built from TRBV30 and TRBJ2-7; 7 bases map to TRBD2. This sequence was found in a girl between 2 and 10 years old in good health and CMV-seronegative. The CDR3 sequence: CAWAASGLYEQYF. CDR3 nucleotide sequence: TGTGCCTGGGCGGCTAGCGGACTCTACGAGCAGTACTTC.